Described below is a single T cell receptor (beta chain) sequence and its context. Its antigen remains unknown. The germline V gene encodes CDR1 MNHNS and CDR2 SASEGT. This CDR3 comprises 14 residues. The V gene lost 8 bases and the J gene lost 1 base, with 14 bases spanning the gap. The data derive from a study of CD8 T cells in ankylosing spondylitis. Each TCR beta library was made by quantitative 5'-RACE that incorporated molecular barcodes. Using its own MiXCR run on the 5' RACE reads, TCRdb lists one record per CDR3 protein. The top ten clones hold 0.51% of a sample with 700,000 to 850,000 distinct CDR3 sequences, 10% to 15% of them seen once. Study-level points and caveats: Before this, some motif variants had been reported in reactive arthritis synovial fluid and blood. From matched ankylosing spondylitis synovial fluid, disease-linked clones were reportedly recovered at significantly enriched levels. A TCR beta motif made of about 8 highly homologous variants seemed typical of ankylosing spondylitis blood.

V and J are TRBV6-1 and TRBJ1-1; possible D gene TRBD1, 5 bases. The TCR comes from a male donor with ankylosing spondylitis. The sequencing input was blood, either unsorted or a sorted T cell fraction (not recorded which). The CDR3: CASGGNPKNTEAFF. The CDR3 DNA reads as TGTGCCAGCGGGGGGAATCCCAAGAACACTGAAGCTTTCTTT.